The entry that follows covers one TCR beta chain sequence. Its antigen is unknown. The entry originates in a study of Ad26.COV2.S vaccination and SARS-CoV-2 variants. Study results and limitations: Higher spike-specific TCR breadth was found in vaccine recipients than in placebo recipients. Vaccinated and placebo-treated recipients had similar non-spike TCR breadth.

Germline CDR1 reads MNHEY; CDR2 reads SMNVEV (reference sequence). The CDR3 length is 15 residues. The V end was cut by 5 bases, the J end by 4 bases, with 15 bases between. The assay was immunoSEQ multiplex PCR, and TCRdb's table has in-frame clones only and misses some. This table holds a few hundred thousand clones, about 90% found once. Treatment reported: some 20 received Ad26.COV2.S at low or high dose, single or two shots; roughly five received placebo; per-sample allocation not given. Collection of samples fell on day 63 after the first vaccine or placebo injection. Cohort 1b enrolled adults aged 18-55 years in Boston.

The chain recombines TRBV27 with TRBJ2-1; possible D gene TRBD2, 5 bases. The sample in question was peripheral blood, obtained in a trial of Ad26.COV2.S vaccine versus placebo. This TCR came from a person aged 18-60 years who received the Ad26.COV2.S COVID-19 vaccine or a placebo. The CDR3 loop reads CASSTDWSIYNEQFF. CDR3 DNA: TGTGCCAGCAGTACGGACTGGTCGATTTACAATGAGCAGTTCTTC.